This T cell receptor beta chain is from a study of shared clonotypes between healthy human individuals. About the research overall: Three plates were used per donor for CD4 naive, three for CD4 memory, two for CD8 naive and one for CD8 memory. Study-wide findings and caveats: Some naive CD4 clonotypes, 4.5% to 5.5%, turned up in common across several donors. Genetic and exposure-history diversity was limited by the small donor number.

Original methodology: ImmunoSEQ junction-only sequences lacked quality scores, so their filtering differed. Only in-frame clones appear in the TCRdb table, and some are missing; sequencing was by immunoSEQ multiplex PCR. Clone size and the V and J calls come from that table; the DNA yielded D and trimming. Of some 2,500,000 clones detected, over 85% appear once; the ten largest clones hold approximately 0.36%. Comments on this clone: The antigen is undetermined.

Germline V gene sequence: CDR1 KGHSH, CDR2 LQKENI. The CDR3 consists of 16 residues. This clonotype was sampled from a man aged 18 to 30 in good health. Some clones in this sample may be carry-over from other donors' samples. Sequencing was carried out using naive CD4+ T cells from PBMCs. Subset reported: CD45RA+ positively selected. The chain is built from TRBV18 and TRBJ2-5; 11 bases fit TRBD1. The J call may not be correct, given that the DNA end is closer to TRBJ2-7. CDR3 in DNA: TGTGCCAGCTCACAGGCCGGGACAGGGGGCTCCTACGAGCAGTACTTC. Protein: CASSQAGTGGSYEQYF.